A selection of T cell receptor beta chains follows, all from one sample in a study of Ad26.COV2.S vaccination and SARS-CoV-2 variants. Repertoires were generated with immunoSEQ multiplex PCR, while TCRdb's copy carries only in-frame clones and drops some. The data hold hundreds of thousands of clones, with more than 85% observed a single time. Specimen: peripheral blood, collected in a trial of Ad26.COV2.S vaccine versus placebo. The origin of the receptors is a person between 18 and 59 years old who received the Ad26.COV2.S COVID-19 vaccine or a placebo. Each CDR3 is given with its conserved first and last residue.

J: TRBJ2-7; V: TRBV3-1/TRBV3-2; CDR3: CASSLGRDPRYEQYF
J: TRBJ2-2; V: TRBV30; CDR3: CAWGPGLPYTGELFF
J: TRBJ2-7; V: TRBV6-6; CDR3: CASSLDSTSYEQYF
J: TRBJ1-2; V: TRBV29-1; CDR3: CSVEATGTGVVNTF
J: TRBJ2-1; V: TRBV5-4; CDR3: CASSDHTGLSSYNEQFF
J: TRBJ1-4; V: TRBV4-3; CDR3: CASSQVWAGGFSEKLFF
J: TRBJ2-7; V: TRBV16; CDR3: CASSPFGTLYEQYF
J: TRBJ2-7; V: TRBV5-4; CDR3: CASTPSPRQGIVYEQYF
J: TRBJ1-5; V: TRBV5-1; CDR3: CASSLVAGSNQPQHF
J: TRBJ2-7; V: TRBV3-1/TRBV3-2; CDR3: CASSPTGTGGYEQYF
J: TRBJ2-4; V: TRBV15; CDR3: CATSRELTGVNIQYF
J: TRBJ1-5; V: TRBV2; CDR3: CASSFTADSNQPQHF
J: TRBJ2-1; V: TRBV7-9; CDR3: CASSLGKRGGSYNEQFF
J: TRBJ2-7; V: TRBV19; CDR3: CASSWGQGPYEQYF
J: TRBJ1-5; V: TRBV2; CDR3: CASSKGNQPQHF
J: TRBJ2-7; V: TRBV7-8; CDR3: CASSLAGRQSEQYF
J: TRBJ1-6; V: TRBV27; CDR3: CASSLKGRGLLPLHF
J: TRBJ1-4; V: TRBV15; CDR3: CATSRDRSGVNEKLFF
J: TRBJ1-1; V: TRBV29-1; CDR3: CSVYSGMNTEAFF
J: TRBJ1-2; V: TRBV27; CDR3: CASSLDRDYGYTF
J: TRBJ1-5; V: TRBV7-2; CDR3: CASSLTGVTQPQHF
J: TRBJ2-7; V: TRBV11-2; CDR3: CASSLDLVGQDEQYF
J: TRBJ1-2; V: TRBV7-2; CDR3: CASSPPGNYGYTF
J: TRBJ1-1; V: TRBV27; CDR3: CASQGGKYTEAFF
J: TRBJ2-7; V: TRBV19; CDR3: CASSIDRGRANEQYF
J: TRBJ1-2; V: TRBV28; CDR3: CASSLLAQGYGYTF
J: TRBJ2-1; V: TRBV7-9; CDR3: CASSPQSGQAYNEQFF
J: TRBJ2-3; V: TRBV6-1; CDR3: CASSEAGGFLGRDITDTQYF
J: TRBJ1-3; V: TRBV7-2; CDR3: CASSSYRDSGNTIYF
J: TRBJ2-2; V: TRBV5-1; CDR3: CASSLVDGYTGELFF
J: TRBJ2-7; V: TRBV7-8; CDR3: CASSFGTSGGYYEQYF
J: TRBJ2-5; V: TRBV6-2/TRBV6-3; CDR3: CASSYSRQGVEETQYF
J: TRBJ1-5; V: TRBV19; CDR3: CASSEQVHSNQPQHF
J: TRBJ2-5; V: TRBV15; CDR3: CATSRARAGQETQYF
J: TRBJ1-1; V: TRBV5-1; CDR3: CASSRSGTRNTEAFF
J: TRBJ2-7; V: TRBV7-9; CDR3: CASSLNAINEQYF
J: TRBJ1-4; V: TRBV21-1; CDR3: CASNSDTGPEKLFF
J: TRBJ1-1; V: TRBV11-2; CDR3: CASSGTGLGAFF
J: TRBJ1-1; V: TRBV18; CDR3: CASSPTGQGLRTEAFF
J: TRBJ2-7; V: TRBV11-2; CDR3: CASSLSAPYEQYF